The 3 T cell receptor beta chains below come from one sample, sequenced in a study of blood T cell repertoires in COVID-19. Generated by immunoSEQ multiplex PCR, the TCRdb table keeps only in-frame clones and is missing some. Counted here are a few hundred thousand clones, roughly 89% occurring once; the ten biggest clones make up less than 2%. Sequencing was performed on peripheral blood. These receptors were taken from a woman younger than 45 with COVID-19, enrolled during active disease.

The chain recombines TRBV21-1 with TRBJ1-6; the D call of TRBD1 is as the table states it, not checked on the DNA. TRBV21-1 is reported as a pseudogene. CDR3 length: 16 residues. The CDR3 loop reads CASRGRTGPIHSPLHF. The CDR3 DNA follows: TGTGCCAGCAGAGGCAGGACAGGACCCATCCATTCACCCCTCCACTTT.

This clone occurred a few times. This chain joins TRBV6-2 or TRBV6-3 and TRBJ1-4, with 7 bases matching TRBD1. This CDR3 contains 17 residues. Germline V gene sequence: CDR1 MNHEY, CDR2 SVGEGT. The J segment lost 3 bases and the V segment lost 2 bases, leaving 9 bases of the junction unmatched. DNA for the CDR3: TGTGCCAGCAGTTACCGGGACAGCGGGAGGTCTAATGAAAAACTGTTTTTT. It codes for CASSYRDSGRSNEKLFF.

This chain links TRBV9 with TRBJ2-2; D may be TRBD2 (5 bases). Germline CDR1 and CDR2: SGDLS and YYNGEE. CDR3 size: 15 residues. Trimming removed 4 bases at V and 3 bases at J, with 13 bases between. CDR3 in amino acids: CASSSHSEDTGELFF. CDR3 sequence (DNA): TGTGCCAGCAGCTCCCACTCGGAGGACACCGGGGAGCTGTTTTTT.